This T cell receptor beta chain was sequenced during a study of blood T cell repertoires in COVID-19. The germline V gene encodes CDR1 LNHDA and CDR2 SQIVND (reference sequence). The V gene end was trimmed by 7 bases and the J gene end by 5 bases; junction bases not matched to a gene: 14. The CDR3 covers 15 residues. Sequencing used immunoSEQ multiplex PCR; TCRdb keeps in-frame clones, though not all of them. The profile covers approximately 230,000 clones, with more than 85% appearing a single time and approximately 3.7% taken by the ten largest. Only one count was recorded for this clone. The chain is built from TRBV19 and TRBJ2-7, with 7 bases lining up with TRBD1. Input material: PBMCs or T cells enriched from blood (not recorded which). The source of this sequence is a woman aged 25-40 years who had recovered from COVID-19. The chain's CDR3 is CASNNPGTATDEQYF. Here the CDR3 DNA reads TGTGCCAGTAATAACCCTGGGACAGCTACTGACGAGCAGTACTTC.